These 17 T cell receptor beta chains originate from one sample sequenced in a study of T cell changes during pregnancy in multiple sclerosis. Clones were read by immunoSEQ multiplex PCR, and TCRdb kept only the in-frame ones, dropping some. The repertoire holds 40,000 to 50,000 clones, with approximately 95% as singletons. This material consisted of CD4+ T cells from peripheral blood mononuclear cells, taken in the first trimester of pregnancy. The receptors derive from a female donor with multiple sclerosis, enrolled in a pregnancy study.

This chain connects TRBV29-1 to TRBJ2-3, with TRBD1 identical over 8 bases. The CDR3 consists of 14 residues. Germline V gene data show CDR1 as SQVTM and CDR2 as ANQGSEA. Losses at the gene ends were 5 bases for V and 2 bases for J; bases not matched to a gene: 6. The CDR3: CSVSGTGITDTQYF. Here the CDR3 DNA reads TGCAGCGTTTCCGGGACAGGCATCACAGATACGCAGTATTTT.

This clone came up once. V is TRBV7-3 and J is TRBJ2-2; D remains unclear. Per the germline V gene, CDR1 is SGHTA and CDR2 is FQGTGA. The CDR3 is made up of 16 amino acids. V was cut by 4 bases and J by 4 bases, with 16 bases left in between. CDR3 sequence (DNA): TGTGCCAGCAGCTCTAAGATCGTTGCGGCCACCGGGGAGCTGTTTTTT. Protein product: CASSSKIVAATGELFF.

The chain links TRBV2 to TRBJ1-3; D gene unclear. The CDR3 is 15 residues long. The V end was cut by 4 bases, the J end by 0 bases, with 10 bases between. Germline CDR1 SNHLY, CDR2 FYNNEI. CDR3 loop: CASSGSVLSGNTIYF. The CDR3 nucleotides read TGTGCCAGCAGTGGTTCAGTCCTCTCTGGAAACACCATATATTTT. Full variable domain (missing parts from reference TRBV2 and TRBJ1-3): EPEVTQTPSHQVTQMGQEVILRCVPISNHLYFYWYRQILGQKVEFLVSFYNNEISEKSEIFDDQFSVERPDGSNFTLKIRSTKLEDSAMYFCASSGSVLSGNTIYFGEGSWLTVV.

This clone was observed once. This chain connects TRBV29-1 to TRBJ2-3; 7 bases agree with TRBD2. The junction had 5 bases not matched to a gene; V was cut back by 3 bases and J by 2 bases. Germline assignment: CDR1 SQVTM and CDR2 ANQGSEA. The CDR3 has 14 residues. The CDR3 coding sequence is TGCAGCGTTGAGGCGGGACTACACACAGATACGCAGTATTTT. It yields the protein CSVEAGLHTDTQYF.

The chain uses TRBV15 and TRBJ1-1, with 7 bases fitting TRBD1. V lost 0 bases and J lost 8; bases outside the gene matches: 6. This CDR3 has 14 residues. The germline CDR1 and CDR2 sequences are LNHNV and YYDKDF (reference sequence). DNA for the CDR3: TGTGCCACCAGCAGAGATCGACAGGGCCCCGAAGCTTTCTTT. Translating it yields CATSRDRQGPEAFF.

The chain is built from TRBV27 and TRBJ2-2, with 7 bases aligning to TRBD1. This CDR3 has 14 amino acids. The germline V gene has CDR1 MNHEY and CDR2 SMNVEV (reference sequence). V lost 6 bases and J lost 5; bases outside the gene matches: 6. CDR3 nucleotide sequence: TGTGCCAGCAGCCCCGGACAGGTTACCGGGGAGCTGTTTTTT. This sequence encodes CASSPGQVTGELFF.

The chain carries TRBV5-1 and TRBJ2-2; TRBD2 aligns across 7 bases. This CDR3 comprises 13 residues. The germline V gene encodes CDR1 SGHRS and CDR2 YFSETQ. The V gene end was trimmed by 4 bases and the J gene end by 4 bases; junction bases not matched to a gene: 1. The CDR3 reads CASSPSGTGELFF. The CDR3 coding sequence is TGCGCCAGCAGCCCTAGCGGCACCGGGGAGCTGTTTTTT.

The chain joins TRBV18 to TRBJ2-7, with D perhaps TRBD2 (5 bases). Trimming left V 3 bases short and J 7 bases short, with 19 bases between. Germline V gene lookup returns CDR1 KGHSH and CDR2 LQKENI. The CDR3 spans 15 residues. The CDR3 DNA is TGTGCCAGCTCACCTGGTCGTGTGGACCCGGGGGAGCAGTACTTC. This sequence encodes CASSPGRVDPGEQYF.

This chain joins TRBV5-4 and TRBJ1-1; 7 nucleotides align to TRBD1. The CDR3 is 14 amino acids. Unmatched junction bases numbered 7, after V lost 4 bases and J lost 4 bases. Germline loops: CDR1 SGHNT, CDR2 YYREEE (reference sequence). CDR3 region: CASSNRGWGTEAFF. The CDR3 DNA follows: TGTGCCAGCAGCAACAGGGGTTGGGGCACTGAAGCTTTCTTT.

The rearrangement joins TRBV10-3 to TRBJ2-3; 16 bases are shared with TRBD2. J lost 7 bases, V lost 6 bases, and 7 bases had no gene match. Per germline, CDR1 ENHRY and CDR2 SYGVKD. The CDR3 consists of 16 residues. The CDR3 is CAIRTGTSGGGYTQYF. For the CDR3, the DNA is TGTGCCATCAGAACCGGGACTAGCGGGGGGGGTTATACGCAGTATTTT.

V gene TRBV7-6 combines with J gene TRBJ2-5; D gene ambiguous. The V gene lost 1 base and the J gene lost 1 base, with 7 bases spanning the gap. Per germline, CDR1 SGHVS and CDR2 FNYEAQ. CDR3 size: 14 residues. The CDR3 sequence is CASSLGSSQETQYF. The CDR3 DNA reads TGTGCCAGCAGCTTAGGCTCCAGCCAAGAGACCCAGTACTTC.

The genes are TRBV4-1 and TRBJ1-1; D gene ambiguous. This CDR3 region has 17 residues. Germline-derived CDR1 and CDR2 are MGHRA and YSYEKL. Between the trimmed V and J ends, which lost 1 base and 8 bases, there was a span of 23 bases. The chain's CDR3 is CASSQVLRVVGRVEAFF. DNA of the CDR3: TGCGCCAGCAGCCAAGTTTTGAGGGTGGTAGGTCGAGTGGAAGCTTTCTTT.

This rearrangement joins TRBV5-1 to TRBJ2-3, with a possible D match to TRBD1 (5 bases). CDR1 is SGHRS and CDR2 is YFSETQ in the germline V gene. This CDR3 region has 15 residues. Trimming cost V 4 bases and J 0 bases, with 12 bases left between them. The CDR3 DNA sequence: TGCGCCAGCAGCACGACAGTTAGTAGCACAGATACGCAGTATTTT. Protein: CASSTTVSSTDTQYF.

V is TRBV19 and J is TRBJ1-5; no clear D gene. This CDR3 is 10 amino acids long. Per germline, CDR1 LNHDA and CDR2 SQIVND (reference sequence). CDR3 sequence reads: CGSGNQPQHF. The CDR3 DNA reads TGTGGTAGTGGCAATCAGCCCCAGCATTTT.

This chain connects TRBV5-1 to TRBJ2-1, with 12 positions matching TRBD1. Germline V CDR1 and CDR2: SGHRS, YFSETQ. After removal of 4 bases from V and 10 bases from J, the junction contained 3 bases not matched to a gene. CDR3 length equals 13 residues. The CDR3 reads CASSGTGGREQFF. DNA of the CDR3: TGCGCCAGCAGCGGGACAGGGGGCAGAGAGCAGTTCTTC.

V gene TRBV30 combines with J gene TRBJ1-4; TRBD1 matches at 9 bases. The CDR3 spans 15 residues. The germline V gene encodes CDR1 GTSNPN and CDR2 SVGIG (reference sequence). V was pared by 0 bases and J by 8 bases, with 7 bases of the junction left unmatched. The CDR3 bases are TGTGCCTGGAGTGTTTCGGGACAGGGCGGGGAAAAACTGTTTTTT. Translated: CAWSVSGQGGEKLFF.

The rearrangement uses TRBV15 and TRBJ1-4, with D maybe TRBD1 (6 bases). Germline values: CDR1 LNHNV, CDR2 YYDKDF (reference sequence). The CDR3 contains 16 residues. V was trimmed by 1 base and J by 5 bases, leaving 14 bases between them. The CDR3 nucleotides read TGTGCCACCAGCAGAGCCACAGACAGGCTAAATGAAAAACTGTTTTTT. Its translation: CATSRATDRLNEKLFF.